This TCR beta chain is from a study of cytomegalovirus exposure and HLA in healthy donors. Study at large: Out of fewer than 500 genotyped donors, 81% belonged to the Caucasian-associated ancestry cluster. Whole-study findings and limits: Highest at DRB1 and lowest at HLA-C, TCR association rates differed among HLA loci in a later analysis.

On this clone itself: Its specificity is not known.

Germline V gives CDR1 MNHEY, CDR2 SVGAGI. The CDR3 contains 14 residues. Trimming shortened V by 2 bases and J by 2 bases, and 10 bases separated the two germline ends. PCR used 60 Vbeta primers and 13 Jbeta primers. Clones were read by immunoSEQ multiplex PCR, and TCRdb kept only the in-frame ones, dropping some. The repertoire includes about 190,000 clones, roughly 79% of them detected once, and roughly 1.5% sits in the top ten. The sample comprised PBMCs. This chain links TRBV6-5 with TRBJ2-7, with no clear D. The origin of this receptor is a woman aged 18-29 years in good health and CMV-seronegative. The CDR3 DNA sequence: TGTGCCAGCAGTTACCTGGGCAGGACCTACGAGCAGTACTTC. It codes for CASSYLGRTYEQYF.